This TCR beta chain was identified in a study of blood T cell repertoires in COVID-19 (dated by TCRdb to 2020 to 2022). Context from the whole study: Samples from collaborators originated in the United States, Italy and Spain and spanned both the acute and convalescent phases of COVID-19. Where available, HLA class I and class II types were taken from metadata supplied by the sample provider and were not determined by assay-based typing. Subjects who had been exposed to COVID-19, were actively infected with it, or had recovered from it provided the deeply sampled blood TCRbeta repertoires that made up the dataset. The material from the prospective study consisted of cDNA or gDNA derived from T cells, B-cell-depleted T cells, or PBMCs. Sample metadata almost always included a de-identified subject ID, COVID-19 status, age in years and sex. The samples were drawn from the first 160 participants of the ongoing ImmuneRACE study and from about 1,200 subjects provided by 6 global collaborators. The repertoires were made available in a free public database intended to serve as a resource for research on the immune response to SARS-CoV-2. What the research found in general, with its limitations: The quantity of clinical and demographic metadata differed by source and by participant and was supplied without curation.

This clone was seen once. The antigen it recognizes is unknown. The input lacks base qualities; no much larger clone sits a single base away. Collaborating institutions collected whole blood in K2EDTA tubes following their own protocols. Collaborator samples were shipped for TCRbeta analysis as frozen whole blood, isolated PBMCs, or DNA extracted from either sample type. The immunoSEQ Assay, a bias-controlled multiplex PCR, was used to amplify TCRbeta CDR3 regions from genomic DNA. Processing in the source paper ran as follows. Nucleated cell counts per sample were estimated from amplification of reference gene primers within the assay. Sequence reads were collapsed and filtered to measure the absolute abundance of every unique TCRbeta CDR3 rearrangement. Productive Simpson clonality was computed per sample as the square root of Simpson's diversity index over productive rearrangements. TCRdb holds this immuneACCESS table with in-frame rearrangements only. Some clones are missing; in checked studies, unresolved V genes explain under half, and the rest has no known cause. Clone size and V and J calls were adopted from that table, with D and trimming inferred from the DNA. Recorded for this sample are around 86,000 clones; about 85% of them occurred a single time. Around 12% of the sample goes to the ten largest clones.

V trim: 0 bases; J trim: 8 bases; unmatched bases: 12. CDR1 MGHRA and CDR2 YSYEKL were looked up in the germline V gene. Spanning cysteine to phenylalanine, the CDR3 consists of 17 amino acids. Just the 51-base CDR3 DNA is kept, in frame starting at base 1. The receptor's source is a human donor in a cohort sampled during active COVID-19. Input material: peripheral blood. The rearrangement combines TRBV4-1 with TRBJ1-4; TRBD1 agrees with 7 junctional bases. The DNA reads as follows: TGCGCCAGCAGCCAAGACAGCCTGACAGGGCTGTTGGAAAAACTGTTTTTT. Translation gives CASSQDSLTGLLEKLFF.